These 17 T cell receptor beta chains were sequenced from one sample in a study of radiotherapy plus CTLA-4 blockade in lung cancer. The protocol was immunoSEQ multiplex PCR, while the TCRdb copy is restricted to in-frame clones and leaves out a portion. The sample consists of about 120,000 clones, more than 80% of them appearing once. Material: peripheral blood, obtained from a patient treated with radiotherapy plus ipilimumab. These receptors were obtained from a human donor with non-small cell lung cancer that progressed on radiotherapy plus ipilimumab.

The sample holds one count of this clone. This rearrangement joins TRBV5-1 to TRBJ2-2; D is perhaps TRBD1 (6 bases). The CDR3 consists of 19 residues. V lost 6 bases, J lost 2 bases, and 26 bases lay in between. Germline CDR1 is SGHRS and CDR2 is YFSETQ. CDR3 region: CASTLRFLGGDPNTGELFF. The CDR3 DNA reads TGCGCCAGCACTCTGCGGTTCCTAGGGGGAGATCCTAACACCGGGGAGCTGTTTTTT.

The genes are TRBV5-1 and TRBJ2-3, with 11 bases fitting TRBD1. Germline V gene lookup returns CDR1 SGHRS and CDR2 YFSETQ. CDR3 length equals 16 residues. Losses at the gene ends were 4 bases for V and 1 base for J; bases not matched to a gene: 5. CDR3 region: CASSMGTGGGTDTQYF. The CDR3 bases are TGCGCCAGCAGCATGGGGACAGGGGGAGGCACAGATACGCAGTATTTT.

This chain joins TRBV6-6 and TRBJ1-1; D remains unclear. V shed 4 bases and J shed 2 bases, with 5 bases lying between them. The CDR3 spans 12 residues. Germline V gene lookup returns CDR1 MNHNY and CDR2 SVGAGI (reference sequence). CDR3 amino acids: CASSWENTEAFF. For the CDR3, the DNA is TGTGCCAGCAGTTGGGAAAACACTGAAGCTTTCTTT.

V usage is TRBV19 and J usage is TRBJ1-5; the match to TRBD1 covers 7 bases. This CDR3 spans 17 amino acids. Germline-derived CDR1 and CDR2 are LNHDA and SQIVND (reference sequence). After removal of 6 bases from V and 5 bases from J, the junction contained 16 bases not matched to a gene. The DNA for the CDR3 is TGTGCCAGTAGACTAACGCGACAGGGACTGGCCGATCAGCCCCAGCATTTT. This codes for CASRLTRQGLADQPQHF.

V usage is TRBV5-1 and J usage is TRBJ1-1; 7 bases fit TRBD1. The CDR3 totals 15 residues. Per the germline V gene, CDR1 is SGHRS and CDR2 is YFSETQ. The V segment lost 4 bases and the J segment 0 bases; nucleotides outside the gene matches: 6. CDR3 nucleotides: TGCGCCAGCAGCGATCCGGGACAGATGAACACTGAAGCTTTCTTT. Protein: CASSDPGQMNTEAFF. Full variable domain (missing parts from reference TRBV5-1 and TRBJ1-1): KAGVTQTPRYLIKTRGQQVTLSCSPISGHRSVSWYQQTPGQGLQFLFEYFSETQRNKGNFPGRFSGRQFSNSRSEMNVSTLELGDSALYLCASSDPGQMNTEAFFGQGTRLTVV.

This chain connects TRBV25-1 to TRBJ2-1; 8 bases are a match to TRBD2. V lost 4 bases and J lost 8; bases outside the gene matches: 13. This CDR3 spans 16 amino acids. Per the germline V gene, CDR1 is MGHDK and CDR2 is SYGVNS. The CDR3 protein is CASSARGRPEEDEQFF. CDR3 bases: TGTGCCAGCAGTGCCCGCGGGAGGCCCGAGGAAGATGAGCAGTTCTTC.

The rearrangement joins TRBV5-1 to TRBJ2-1, with 11 bases lining up with TRBD1. Trimming cost V 4 bases and J 6 bases; bases outside gene matches: 6. CDR1 is SGHRS, CDR2 YFSETQ, per germline. The CDR3 totals 15 residues. CDR3 sequence: CASSPDRGPFNEQFF. In nucleotides, the CDR3 is TGCGCCAGCAGCCCGGACAGGGGGCCCTTCAATGAGCAGTTCTTC.

The J gene is TRBJ1-2, the V gene TRBV18; D may be TRBD1 (6 bases). Deletions cut 3 bases from V and 6 bases from J, with 14 bases between. The CDR3 length is 14 residues. CDR1 KGHSH and CDR2 LQKENI come from the germline V gene. CDR3 nucleotide sequence: TGTGCCAGCTCACCTTCTACAGGGTTTCATGGCTACACCTTC. Translating gives CASSPSTGFHGYTF.

This sequence joins TRBV2 and TRBJ1-5; unclear D gene. V dropped 6 bases and J dropped 3 bases, with 12 bases sitting between them. The CDR3 sequence is 14 residues long. CDR1 is SNHLY and CDR2 is FYNNEI in the germline V gene. CDR3: CASSHPGINQPQHF. CDR3 in DNA: TGTGCCAGCAGCCACCCCGGGATCAATCAGCCCCAGCATTTT. The full variable domain, rest sourced from reference TRBV2 and TRBJ1-5, is EPEVTQTPSHQVTQMGQEVILRCVPISNHLYFYWYRQILGQKVEFLVSFYNNEISEKSEIFDDQFSVERPDGSNFTLKIRSTKLEDSAMYFCASSHPGINQPQHFGDGTRLSIL.

This clone was seen just once. This chain connects TRBV6-4 to TRBJ1-4, with 9 bases aligning to TRBD1. CDR1 is MRHNA, CDR2 SNTAGT, per germline. This CDR3 has 15 residues. The V gene end was trimmed by 5 bases and the J gene end by 12 bases; junction bases not matched to a gene: 13. The CDR3 spells CASSPEQGASYELFF. CDR3 sequence (DNA): TGTGCCAGCAGTCCGGAACAGGGGGCGAGTTATGAACTGTTTTTT.

The chain couples TRBV30 to TRBJ1-3; D uncertain. Per germline, CDR1 GTSNPN and CDR2 SVGIG (reference sequence). CDR3 size: 15 residues. Trimming removed 0 bases from V and 0 bases from J, with 9 bases in between. The CDR3 DNA reads TGTGCCTGGAGTGTGTGGGAAAACTCTGGAAACACCATATATTTT. The encoded protein is CAWSVWENSGNTIYF.

This clone was observed a few times. V is TRBV27 and J is TRBJ2-5, with a tentative D call TRBD2 (6 bases). CDR1 is MNHEY, CDR2 SMNVEV, per germline (reference sequence). This CDR3 contains 16 residues. Trimming cost V 5 bases and J 3 bases, with 19 bases left between them. Here the CDR3 reads CASSSLPGAPKETQYF. Here the CDR3 DNA reads TGTGCCAGCAGTAGTCTCCCGGGAGCACCGAAAGAGACCCAGTACTTC.

The rearrangement uses TRBV19 and TRBJ2-7; TRBD1 matches at 10 bases. V lost 5 bases to trimming and J lost 2 bases; unmatched junction nucleotides: 9. Germline CDR1 LNHDA, CDR2 SQIVND (reference sequence). There are 16 residues in the CDR3. CDR3 loop: CASSSVRDRGTYEQYF. CDR3 bases: TGTGCCAGTAGTTCGGTCCGGGACAGGGGCACCTACGAGCAGTACTTC.

CDR3 nucleotide sequence: TGTGCCAGCACCTACGGGGATAGCATCCAAGAGACCCAGTACTTC. Translated, it gives CASTYGDSIQETQYF. This chain links TRBV28 with TRBJ2-5, with D perhaps matching TRBD2 (5 bases). The V and J ends lost 7 bases and 1 base respectively, with 16 bases between them. Germline-derived CDR1 and CDR2 are MDHEN and SYDVKM. This CDR3 contains 15 residues.

This clone is a singleton in its sample. This CDR3 reads CSAGGPANEKLFF. The CDR3, as DNA: TGCAGCGCCGGGGGGCCGGCTAATGAAAAACTGTTTTTT. The chain employs TRBV29-1 and TRBJ1-4; tentative D call: TRBD1 (6 bases). Germline CDR1 SQVTM, CDR2 ANQGSEA. V lost 7 bases, J lost 3 bases, and 12 bases lay in between. The CDR3 has 13 residues.

V gene TRBV18 combines with J gene TRBJ1-1, with unresolved D. From germline, CDR1 is KGHSH and CDR2 LQKENI. The CDR3 runs to 15 residues. Trimming removed 2 bases at V and 3 bases at J, with 13 bases between. The CDR3 nucleotides read TGTGCCAGCTCACCATTAGCTAAACGGGACACTGAAGCTTTCTTT. Its translation is CASSPLAKRDTEAFF.

V usage is TRBV5-1 and J usage is TRBJ1-3; no definite D call. Trimming shortened V by 3 bases and J by 2 bases, and 3 bases separated the two germline ends. This CDR3 has 12 residues. Per germline, CDR1 SGHRS and CDR2 YFSETQ. The CDR3 sequence is CASSYPGNTIYF. In nucleotides, the CDR3 is TGCGCCAGCAGCTACCCTGGAAACACCATATATTTT.